This T cell receptor (beta chain) was captured in a study of blood T cells in healthy people across ages. Combining a sample-barcoded 5' primer with a J-beta primer mix, a second PCR ran for roughly 7 to 11 cycles. Each cDNA molecule received a tag from a template-switch adaptor that had 12 random nucleotides. TCRdb recomputed calls from the 5' RACE reads with MiXCR, one row per CDR3 protein. Seen here are some 1,500,000 distinct CDR3 sequences, about 45% observed once, and the top ten hold about 3.8%. In germline, CDR1 is SQVTM, CDR2 ANQGSEA. Unmatched junction bases numbered 5, after V lost 1 base and J lost 1 base. The CDR3 contains 16 residues.

The TCR sequence derives from a young woman in good health. The material sequenced was blood. The chain combines TRBV29-1 with TRBJ2-1; 9 bases are a match to TRBD2. The CDR3 region is CSVEGAGGRSYNEQFF. For the CDR3, the DNA is TGCAGCGTTGAAGGAGCGGGAGGCCGGTCCTACAATGAGCAGTTCTTC.